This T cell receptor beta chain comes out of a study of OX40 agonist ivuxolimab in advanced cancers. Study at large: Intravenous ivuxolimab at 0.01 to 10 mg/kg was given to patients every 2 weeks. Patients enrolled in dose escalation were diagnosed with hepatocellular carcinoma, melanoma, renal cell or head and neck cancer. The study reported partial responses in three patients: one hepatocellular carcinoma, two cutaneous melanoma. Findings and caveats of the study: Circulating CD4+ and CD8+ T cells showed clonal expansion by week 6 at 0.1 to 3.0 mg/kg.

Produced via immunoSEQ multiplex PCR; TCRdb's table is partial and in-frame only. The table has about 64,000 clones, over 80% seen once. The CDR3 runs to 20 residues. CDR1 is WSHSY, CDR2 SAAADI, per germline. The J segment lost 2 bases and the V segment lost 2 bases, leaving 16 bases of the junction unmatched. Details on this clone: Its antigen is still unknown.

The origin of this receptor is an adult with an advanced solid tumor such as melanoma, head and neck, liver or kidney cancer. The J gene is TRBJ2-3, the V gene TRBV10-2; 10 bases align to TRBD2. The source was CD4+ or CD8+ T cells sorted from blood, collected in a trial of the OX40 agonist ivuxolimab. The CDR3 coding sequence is TGCGCCAGCAGTGAGGAGCGGGAGGGCGCTCCCAAAAGGGTCACAGATACGCAGTATTTT. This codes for CASSEEREGAPKRVTDTQYF.